These 30 T cell receptor beta chains were all obtained from the same sample, sequenced in a study of blood T cells in healthy people across ages. A second PCR, run for roughly 7 to 11 cycles, used a sample-barcoded 5' primer plus a J-beta primer mix. MiXCR, applied by TCRdb to the 5' RACE reads, yields one record per CDR3 protein. The sample gives 700,000 or so distinct CDR3 sequences, around 38% of which show up once; about 30% is in the top ten. The sequenced material came from blood. The receptor source for this set is a man aged 80 or over in good health.

This chain connects TRBV4-3 to TRBJ2-3, with no clear D. With 0 bases removed from V and 0 bases from J, the gap between germline ends came to 7 bases. This CDR3 contains 15 residues. Germline V gene data show CDR1 as LGHNA and CDR2 as YSLEER. The CDR3 DNA is TGCGCCAGCAGCCAAGAGCTGTACAGCACAGATACGCAGTATTTT. Protein sequence: CASSQELYSTDTQYF.

This clonotype has more than one count but fewer than ten. This chain joins TRBV20-1 and TRBJ2-4; 10 bases are shared with TRBD1. V was pared by 6 bases and J by 0 bases, with 5 bases of the junction left unmatched. CDR3 length: 15 amino acids. Germline V gene sequence: CDR1 DFQATT, CDR2 SNEGSKA (reference sequence). The CDR3 protein is CSAARQGAAKNIQYF. CDR3 bases: TGCAGTGCCGCCCGACAGGGGGCAGCCAAAAACATTCAGTACTTC.

This clonotype has a count of ten or more. The CDR3 DNA reads TGTGCCAGCAGCCAAGATTTGACTACCGAGCAGTTCTTC. This encodes CASSQDLTTEQFF. The rearrangement links TRBV14 to TRBJ2-1; D might be TRBD2 (5 bases). The CDR3 length is 13 residues. Between the trimmed V and J ends, which lost 0 bases and 10 bases, there was a span of 10 bases. In germline, CDR1 is SGHDN, CDR2 FVKESK. Full variable domain (outside the CDR3, taken from reference TRBV14 and TRBJ2-1): EAGVTQFPSHSVIEKGQTVTLRCDPISGHDNLYWYRRVMGKEIKFLLHFVKESKQDESGMPNNRFLAERTGGTYSTLKVQPAELEDSGVYFCASSQDLTTEQFFGPGTRLTVL.

The chain couples TRBV7-2 to TRBJ2-4; no clear D. The V gene's germline CDR1 is SGHTA and CDR2 FQGNSA. Trimming removed 5 bases at V and 8 bases at J, with 16 bases between. This CDR3 contains 14 residues. The CDR3 reads CASSLDHTFDIQYF. DNA of the CDR3: TGTGCCAGCAGCCTGGACCACACGTTCGACATTCAGTACTTC.

This chain links TRBV14 with TRBJ2-7; 8 bases are shared with TRBD2. The CDR3 is 18 residues long. J gave up 2 bases and V 0 bases, and 12 bases lay outside the gene matches. Germline assignment: CDR1 SGHDN and CDR2 FVKESK. CDR3 loop: CASSQDRAGGGLAYEQYF. For the CDR3, the DNA is TGTGCCAGCAGCCAAGATCGTGCTGGCGGGGGGTTAGCCTACGAGCAGTACTTC.

This chain joins TRBV20-1 and TRBJ2-5; either TRBD1 or TRBD2 may fit D (5 bases each). Germline V gives CDR1 DFQATT, CDR2 SNEGSKA (reference sequence). With 1 base removed from V and 5 bases from J, the gap between germline ends came to 11 bases. The CDR3 covers 13 residues. The CDR3 DNA reads TGCAGTGCTAGAGCGGGGCACGGGGAGACCCAGTACTTC. This encodes CSARAGHGETQYF.

This chain uses TRBV3-1 with TRBJ2-7; the match to TRBD2 covers 11 bases. After removal of 5 bases from V and 9 bases from J, the junction contained 12 bases not matched to a gene. Germline V gives CDR1 LGHDT, CDR2 YNNKEL (reference sequence). This CDR3 has 15 residues. Here the CDR3 DNA reads TGTGCCAGCAGCGAACCGGGACTAGCGGTCGGCGGGCAGTACTTC. The encoded protein is CASSEPGLAVGGQYF.

The rearrangement uses TRBV25-1 and TRBJ2-2, with a possible D match to TRBD1 (6 bases). Trimming shortened V by 6 bases and J by 5 bases, and 22 bases separated the two germline ends. This CDR3 has 17 residues. Germline loops: CDR1 MGHDK, CDR2 SYGVNS. The CDR3 here is CASSQTGFPGVTGELFF. In DNA, the CDR3 is TGTGCCAGCAGCCAAACAGGGTTTCCTGGAGTGACCGGGGAGCTGTTTTTT.

CDR3 residues: CASSWGQPSNQPQHF. CDR3 DNA sequence: TGTGCCAGCAGCTGGGGACAGCCCAGCAATCAGCCCCAGCATTTT. The chain uses TRBV6-2 or TRBV6-3 and TRBJ1-5; 7 bases match TRBD1. CDR1 is MNHEY and CDR2 is SVGEGT in the germline V gene. V gave up 6 bases and J gave up 1 base; unmatched junction bases: 6. The CDR3 runs 15 residues.

V gene TRBV20-1 combines with J gene TRBJ2-1, with 8 bases aligning to TRBD2. The CDR3 is made up of 17 amino acids. Germline trimming cut 5 bases from V and 0 bases from J; bases unmatched to any gene: 12. Germline CDR1 reads DFQATT; CDR2 reads SNEGSKA (reference sequence). The CDR3 DNA reads TGCAGTGCTTCGGCTGGCGGGAGGACGAGCTCCTACAATGAGCAGTTCTTC. Translation: CSASAGGRTSSYNEQFF.

The genes are TRBV11-2 and TRBJ2-5; perhaps TRBD1 as D (6 bases). The CDR3 extends over 15 amino acids. Trimming took off 7 bases at V and 3 bases at J, with 18 bases between the two ends. Germline assignment: CDR1 SGHAT and CDR2 FQNNGV. The CDR3 spells CASNFYRTAKETQYF. The CDR3 region has the DNA TGTGCCAGCAACTTTTACAGGACAGCTAAAGAGACCCAGTACTTC.

The chain joins TRBV6-6 to TRBJ2-5, with 7 bases fitting TRBD2. CDR3 length equals 15 residues. V dropped 2 bases and J dropped 5; count of bases not matched to a gene: 8. The germline gives CDR1 MNHNY, CDR2 SVGAGI (reference sequence). CDR3: CASSYGPLGGETQYF. CDR3 DNA: TGTGCCAGCAGTTACGGGCCTCTGGGGGGGGAGACCCAGTACTTC.

This chain joins TRBV3-1 and TRBJ2-3; D not resolved. The last part of the DNA fits TRBJ1-5 better; the J call may be wrong. CDR3 length equals 14 residues. CDR1 is LGHDT, CDR2 YNNKEL, per germline (reference sequence). This chain's CDR3 is CASSQHSSTDTQHF. CDR3 sequence (DNA): TGTGCCAGCAGCCAACACTCTAGCACAGATACGCAGCATTTT.

The chain has TRBV6-5 and TRBJ1-1; 8 positions agree with TRBD1. Germline CDR1 and CDR2: MNHEY and SVGAGI. V lost 6 bases, J lost 5 bases, and 2 bases stayed unmatched. There are 12 residues in the CDR3. CDR3 in amino acids: CASRTGETEAFF. CDR3 sequence (DNA): TGTGCCAGCAGGACAGGGGAAACTGAAGCTTTCTTT.

This chain connects TRBV5-4 to TRBJ2-1; D remains ambiguous. V shed 4 bases and J shed 6 bases, with 11 bases lying between them. In germline, CDR1 is SGHNT, CDR2 YYREEE (reference sequence). The CDR3 is made up of 13 amino acids. CDR3 DNA sequence: TGTGCCAGCAGCCTCGACTGGGCCAATGAGCAGTTCTTC. It codes for CASSLDWANEQFF.

This clonotype has a count of ten or more. The V call is TRBV29-1, the J call TRBJ2-7; D is perhaps TRBD2 (6 bases). The germline V gene has CDR1 SQVTM and CDR2 ANQGSEA. The CDR3 extends over 15 amino acids. Deletions cut 7 bases from V and 6 bases from J, with 25 bases between. CDR3 nucleotide sequence: TGCAGCGCCGAAACGGCGGGAAACTCTCGCCGCGAGCAGTACTTC. This codes for CSAETAGNSRREQYF.

This sequence joins TRBV29-1 and TRBJ1-1; no reliable D call. This CDR3 is built from 11 residues. Germline-derived CDR1 and CDR2 are SQVTM and ANQGSEA. V was trimmed by 7 bases and J by 1 base, leaving 7 bases between them. The CDR3 loop reads CSGHWNTEAFF. CDR3 sequence (DNA): TGCAGCGGTCACTGGAACACTGAAGCTTTCTTT.

The chain uses TRBV15 and TRBJ2-1; 12 nucleotides match TRBD2. The CDR3 runs 17 residues. V was pared by 1 base and J by 2 bases, with 3 bases of the junction left unmatched. The germline CDR1 and CDR2 sequences are LNHNV and YYDKDF (reference sequence). This CDR3 reads CATSRAPSGGAYNEQFF. CDR3 sequence (DNA): TGTGCCACCAGCAGAGCCCCTAGCGGGGGGGCCTACAATGAGCAGTTCTTC.

The chain has TRBV28 and TRBJ1-5; 7 bases map to TRBD1. Germline V gene sequence: CDR1 MDHEN, CDR2 SYDVKM. The V and J ends lost 7 bases and 3 bases, in that order; junction bases with no gene match: 9. This CDR3 has 15 amino acids. In nucleotides, the CDR3 is TGTGCCAGCACCCTGACAGGGTCATTCAATCAGCCCCAGCATTTT. Translating gives CASTLTGSFNQPQHF. Full variable domain (outside the CDR3, taken from reference TRBV28 and TRBJ1-5): DVKVTQSSRYLVKRTGEKVFLECVQDMDHENMFWYRQDPGLGLRLIYFSYDVKMKEKGDIPEGYSVSREKKERFSLILESASTNQTSMYLCASTLTGSFNQPQHFGDGTRLSIL.

This clonotype was found many times. The chain couples TRBV4-2 to TRBJ2-7, with TRBD2 identical over 12 bases. Germline V CDR1 and CDR2: LGHNA, YNFKEQ. V trimming: 5 bases; J trimming: 4 bases; junction bases outside the gene matches: 15. This CDR3 spans 18 amino acids. CDR3 residues: CASSERQPSGRASYEQYF. The CDR3 DNA is TGTGCCAGCAGCGAAAGACAGCCTAGCGGGAGGGCCTCGTACGAGCAGTACTTC.

The chain combines TRBV5-1 with TRBJ2-3; TRBD2 is a possible D gene (5 bases). V gave up 0 bases and J gave up 4 bases, with 18 bases separating them. This CDR3 is 17 amino acids long. Germline V gene data show CDR1 as SGHRS and CDR2 as YFSETQ. CDR3 loop: CASSLGVEGGGPDTQYF. The CDR3 coding sequence is TGCGCCAGCAGCTTGGGTGTTGAGGGCGGTGGTCCAGATACGCAGTATTTT.

The chain employs TRBV2 and TRBJ2-2; D uncertain. Germline CDR1 SNHLY, CDR2 FYNNEI. The CDR3 loop spans 14 amino acids. Trimming stripped 6 bases from V and 3 bases from J, with 11 bases between. This CDR3 reads CASSGNQYTGELFF. The DNA of the CDR3 is TGTGCCAGCAGCGGTAACCAGTACACCGGGGAGCTGTTTTTT.

This chain links TRBV6-5 with TRBJ2-3; D might be TRBD1 or TRBD2, each matching 6 bases. Germline CDR1 and CDR2: MNHEY and SVGAGI. The CDR3 contains 17 residues. V was cut by 0 bases and J by 0 bases, with 13 bases left in between. CDR3 protein: CASSYSRRGPSTDTQYF. DNA for the CDR3: TGTGCCAGCAGTTACTCCCGCCGGGGGCCTAGCACAGATACGCAGTATTTT.

The chain uses TRBV7-9 and TRBJ2-1, with D unresolved. Matching the DNA end better, TRBJ2-7 makes the J call doubtful. Germline loops: CDR1 SEHNR, CDR2 FQNEAQ (reference sequence). This CDR3 contains 16 residues. Here the CDR3 reads CASSLVVGSSYNEQYF. The CDR3 DNA follows: TGTGCCAGCAGCTTAGTTGTCGGTAGCTCCTACAATGAGCAGTACTTC.

Turning to this clonotype: This could be a read error, since a much larger clone is one nucleotide away. The chain is built from TRBV29-1 and TRBJ2-1; 7 bases map to TRBD1. Germline trimming cut 7 bases from V and 7 bases from J; bases unmatched to any gene: 13. The germline V gene has CDR1 SQVTM and CDR2 ANQGSEA. The CDR3 is 14 residues long. This CDR3 is CSGGRGQSWNEQFF. CDR3 sequence (DNA): TGCAGCGGCGGAAGGGGGCAGTCTTGGAATGAGCAGTTCTTC.

Here the CDR3 DNA reads TGTGCCAGCAGCCGGACAGGGGGCGCCTACGAGCAGTACTTC. This translates into CASSRTGGAYEQYF. V usage is TRBV12-3 or TRBV12-4 and J usage is TRBJ2-7; TRBD1 matches 11 bases. The CDR3 spans 14 residues. V gave up 6 bases and J gave up 2 bases; unmatched junction bases: 3.

This chain links TRBV15 with TRBJ2-1, with 9 bases aligning to TRBD1. V trimming: 5 bases; J trimming: 1 base; junction bases outside the gene matches: 15. This CDR3 is built from 19 residues. Germline CDR1 LNHNV, CDR2 YYDKDF (reference sequence). The chain's CDR3 is CATSSRTDRGDLSYNEQFF. CDR3 DNA sequence: TGTGCCACCAGCTCCCGCACCGACAGGGGGGACTTGTCCTACAATGAGCAGTTCTTC.

The table lists this clonotype with many counts. This CDR3 is CSVVLAGVNEQFF. Written as DNA, the CDR3 is TGCAGCGTTGTCCTAGCGGGAGTTAATGAGCAGTTCTTC. The chain carries TRBV29-1 and TRBJ2-1; 10 positions agree with TRBD2. Trimming took 4 bases from V and 7 from J; bases not matched to a gene: 4. The germline V gene encodes CDR1 SQVTM and CDR2 ANQGSEA. The CDR3 extends over 13 amino acids.

This chain links TRBV11-3 with TRBJ2-1; D perhaps matches TRBD2 (6 bases). Germline V lookup: CDR1 SGHNT, CDR2 YENEEA. The CDR3 length is 16 residues. V lost 4 bases and J 2 bases, leaving 15 bases between the germline ends. The CDR3: CASSSGVMGAYNEQFF. As DNA, the CDR3 is TGTGCCAGCAGCTCGGGGGTCATGGGGGCCTACAATGAGCAGTTCTTC.

This clonotype has just a few counts. The V gene is TRBV6-1, the J gene TRBJ2-5, with TRBD2 identical over 12 bases. The J segment lost 3 bases and the V segment lost 7 bases, leaving 3 bases of the junction unmatched. This CDR3 contains 14 residues. CDR1 and CDR2 (germline): MNHNS, SASEGT. The CDR3 reads CASTLAGGKETQYF. Here the CDR3 DNA reads TGTGCCAGCACCCTAGCGGGGGGGAAAGAGACCCAGTACTTC.